The 16 T cell receptor beta chains presented below share a single source sample, sequenced in a study of cytomegalovirus exposure and HLA in healthy donors (dated by TCRdb to the late 2010s). Library prep was done by the immunoSEQ multiplex PCR assay. For the multiplex PCR, a mixture combining 60 forward primers for TCR Vbeta segments and 13 reverse primers for TCR Jbeta segments was used. Held by TCRdb, this immuneACCESS table contains in-frame sequences only and omits some clones. Under half of the omission traces to an unresolved V gene where checked; the cause of the rest is unknown. The sample table lists about 150,000 clones, roughly 76% of them with a count of one. The top ten constitute 2.5% to 3.5% of the sample. The sequenced sample was PBMCs. Receptors originate from a woman aged 30 to 39 in good health and CMV-seronegative.

The J gene is TRBJ1-4, the V gene TRBV18; TRBD1 is a possible D gene (6 bases). The CDR3 is 17 residues long. The V and J ends lost 0 bases and 0 bases respectively, with 11 bases between them. Germline lookup yields CDR1 KGHSH and CDR2 LQKENI. The CDR3 sequence: CASSPPGTLATNEKLFF. CDR3 nucleotide sequence: TGTGCCAGCTCACCACCAGGGACACTAGCAACTAATGAAAAACTGTTTTTT.

The rearrangement uses TRBV6-6 and TRBJ1-5, with a weak D call TRBD1 (5 bases). The CDR3 extends over 15 amino acids. Germline V gene sequence: CDR1 MNHNY, CDR2 SVGAGI (reference sequence). V was pared by 5 bases and J by 4 bases, with 15 bases between. The CDR3 bases are TGTGCCAGCAGTCAATACGGGGGTTTTAATCAGCCCCAGCATTTT. Its protein product is CASSQYGGFNQPQHF.

The genes are TRBV5-6 and TRBJ2-7; possibly TRBD2 for D (6 bases). The V end lost 5 bases, the J end lost 1 base, and 16 bases lay between the germline ends. Germline assignment: CDR1 SGHDT and CDR2 YYEEEE. The CDR3 runs to 15 residues. The CDR3 nucleotides are TGTGCCAGCAGACGGAACGGGGGAGCTTCCTACGAGCAGTACTTC. It specifies CASRRNGGASYEQYF.

The V gene is TRBV12-2, the J gene TRBJ1-6; TRBD1 is the table's D call, not checked against the DNA. TRBV12-2 is a pseudogene locus. This CDR3 spans 17 amino acids. The CDR3 region is CASRLGPGQGLNSPLHF. The CDR3 nucleotides are TGTGCAAGTCGCTTAGGGCCGGGACAGGGCCTAAATTCACCCCTCCACTTT.

This chain links TRBV2 with TRBJ2-5; possibly TRBD2 for D (6 bases). The CDR3 spans 14 residues. Germline loops: CDR1 SNHLY, CDR2 FYNNEI. V was cut by 5 bases and J by 5 bases, with 15 bases left in between. This CDR3 is CASSRDSPQETQYF. In DNA form, the CDR3 reads TGTGCCAGCAGTCGGGACTCCCCTCAGGAGACCCAGTACTTC.

The gene calls are TRBV7-8 and TRBJ2-5, with 12 bases matching TRBD2. This CDR3 region has 18 residues. Germline-derived CDR1 and CDR2 are SGHVS and FQNEAQ. V was pared by 2 bases and J by 3 bases, with 10 bases of the junction left unmatched. CDR3 in amino acids: CASSLRARASGREETQYF. The CDR3, as DNA: TGTGCCAGCAGCTTACGGGCCCGCGCTAGCGGGAGGGAAGAGACCCAGTACTTC.

The rearrangement joins TRBV20-1 to TRBJ2-1; D might be TRBD2 (5 bases). Germline CDR1 and CDR2: DFQATT and SNEGSKA (reference sequence). This CDR3 is built from 11 residues. Trimming cost V 6 bases and J 8 bases, with 11 bases left between them. CDR3 region: CSAVIGDEQFF. The CDR3 DNA follows: TGCAGTGCGGTGATCGGGGATGAGCAGTTCTTC.

The V gene is TRBV4-1, the J gene TRBJ2-5; D perhaps matches TRBD2 (6 bases). The V gene lost 1 base and the J gene lost 2 bases, with 14 bases spanning the gap. This CDR3 is built from 16 residues. Germline-derived CDR1 and CDR2 are MGHRA and YSYEKL. The CDR3 nucleotides are TGCGCCAGCAGCCAAGTAAGAAGGGCGGGGCAAGAGACCCAGTACTTC. Its translation: CASSQVRRAGQETQYF.

The chain carries TRBV11-1 and TRBJ1-1; 8 bases line up with TRBD1. Trimming took 1 base from V and 10 from J; bases not matched to a gene: 5. CDR1 SGHAT and CDR2 FQDESV come from the germline V gene (reference sequence). The CDR3 has 13 amino acids. Here the CDR3 reads CASSLGDRRRAFF. The CDR3 nucleotides read TGTGCCAGCAGCTTAGGGGACAGGAGGAGAGCTTTCTTT.

The V call is TRBV18, the J call TRBJ2-7; maybe TRBD1 (7 bases). CDR1 and CDR2 from the germline V gene are KGHSH and LQKENI. This CDR3 has 14 residues. The V gene lost 5 bases and the J gene lost 11 bases, with 22 bases spanning the gap. CDR3 nucleotide sequence: TGTGCCAGCTCAAATCCGACCCCAGGGGGGATGGAGTACTTC. It yields the protein CASSNPTPGGMEYF.

J is TRBJ2-3 and V is TRBV5-4; TRBD2 matches 8 bases. Per the germline V gene, CDR1 is SGHNT and CDR2 is YYREEE (reference sequence). There are 16 residues in the CDR3. V shed 3 bases and J 0 bases; nucleotides not matched to a gene: 6. CDR3 DNA: TGTGCCAGCAGCTCGGGAGGGGCCAGAAGCACAGATACGCAGTATTTT. Amino acids: CASSSGGARSTDTQYF.

The chain is built from TRBV23-1 and TRBJ1-2; 7 positions agree with TRBD1. TRBV23-1 is an ORF, with its function uncertain. This CDR3 spans 19 amino acids. Trimming took 0 bases from V and 2 from J; bases not matched to a gene: 15. CDR3 loop: CASSQSSSVLDRVNYGYTF. The DNA for the CDR3 is TGCGCCAGCAGTCAATCTAGCTCTGTATTAGACAGGGTAAACTATGGCTACACCTTC.

CDR3 residues: CASSLAGGRENEQFF. CDR3 nucleotides: TGTGCCAGCAGCTTAGCGGGGGGAAGGGAGAATGAGCAGTTCTTC. The chain has TRBV7-7 and TRBJ2-1; TRBD2 might be the D (6 bases). The CDR3 extends over 15 amino acids. The germline V gene encodes CDR1 SSHAT and CDR2 FNYEAQ (reference sequence). V was cut by 0 bases and J by 7 bases, with 13 bases left in between.

The CDR3 loop is CASSWGLAGSQDTQYF. In nucleotides, the CDR3 is TGCGCCAGCAGCTGGGGTCTAGCGGGAAGCCAAGATACGCAGTATTTT. The chain carries TRBV5-1 and TRBJ2-3; 9 positions agree with TRBD2. The V segment lost 3 bases and the J segment 5 bases; nucleotides outside the gene matches: 10. CDR1 SGHRS and CDR2 YFSETQ come from the germline V gene. There are 16 residues in the CDR3.

The sample holds one count of this clone. The CDR3 sequence is CASSFGTQETQYF. DNA for the CDR3: TGTGCCAGCAGCTTCGGGACACAAGAGACCCAGTACTTC. This chain links TRBV11-2 with TRBJ2-5; a possible D gene is TRBD1 (6 bases). V was cut by 3 bases and J by 2 bases, with 7 bases left in between. CDR1 is SGHAT and CDR2 is FQNNGV in the germline V gene. The CDR3 covers 13 residues.

The V and J genes are TRBV21-1 and TRBJ2-7; TRBD2 is the table's D call and was not checked against the DNA. TRBV21-1 is a recognized pseudogene. There are 15 residues in the CDR3. CDR3 region: CASSKAGGRGYEQYF. CDR3 nucleotide sequence: TGTGCCAGCAGCAAAGCCGGCGGGAGGGGGTACGAGCAGTACTTC.